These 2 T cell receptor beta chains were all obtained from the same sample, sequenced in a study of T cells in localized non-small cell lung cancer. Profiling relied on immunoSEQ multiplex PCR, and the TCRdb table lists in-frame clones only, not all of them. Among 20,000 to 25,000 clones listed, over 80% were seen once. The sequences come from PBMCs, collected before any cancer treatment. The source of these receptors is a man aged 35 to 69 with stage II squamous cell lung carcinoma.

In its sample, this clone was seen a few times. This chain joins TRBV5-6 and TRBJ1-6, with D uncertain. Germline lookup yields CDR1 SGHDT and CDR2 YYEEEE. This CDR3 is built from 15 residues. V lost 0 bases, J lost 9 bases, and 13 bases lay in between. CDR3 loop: CASSLVGETSSPLHF. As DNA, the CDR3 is TGTGCCAGCAGCTTGGTTGGTGAGACGAGTTCACCCCTCCACTTT.

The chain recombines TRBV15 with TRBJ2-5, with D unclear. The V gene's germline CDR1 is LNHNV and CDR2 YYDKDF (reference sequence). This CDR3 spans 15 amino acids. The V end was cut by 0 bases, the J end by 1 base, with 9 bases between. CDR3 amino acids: CATSRDSESQETQYF. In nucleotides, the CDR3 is TGTGCCACCAGCAGAGACTCCGAATCCCAAGAGACCCAGTACTTC.